Given below is one TCR beta chain in context. Germline CDR1 is KGHSH and CDR2 is LQKENI. The CDR3 is 17 amino acids. V dropped 3 bases and J dropped 3; count of bases not matched to a gene: 9. The record originates from a study of OX40 agonist ivuxolimab in advanced cancers. The overall study: Patients' therapy was ivuxolimab, an antibody that acts as an agonist of OX40 (CD134). Participants could have had prior anti-PD-1, anti-PD-L1 or anti-CTLA-4 therapy, and 40% had some.

TCRdb's copy holds only in-frame clones and misses some; the assay was immunoSEQ multiplex PCR. There are roughly 48,000 clones in the sample; less than 85% occur only once, and roughly 1.1% lies in the top ten. Sequencing was performed on CD4+ or CD8+ T cells sorted from blood, taken in a trial of the OX40 agonist ivuxolimab. This sequence joins TRBV18 and TRBJ2-5, with 11 bases lining up with TRBD2. The TCR comes from an adult with an advanced solid tumor such as melanoma, head and neck, liver or kidney cancer. This CDR3 reads CASSPGTSGSGEETQYF. The DNA for the CDR3 is TGTGCCAGCTCACCCGGGACTAGCGGATCGGGTGAAGAGACCCAGTACTTC.